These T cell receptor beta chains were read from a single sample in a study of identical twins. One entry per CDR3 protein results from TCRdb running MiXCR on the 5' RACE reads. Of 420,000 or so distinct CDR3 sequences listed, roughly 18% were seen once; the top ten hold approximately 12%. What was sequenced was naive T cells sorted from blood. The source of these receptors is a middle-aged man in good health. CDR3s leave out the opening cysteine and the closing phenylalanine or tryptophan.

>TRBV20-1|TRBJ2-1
SARDRDGGNEQF
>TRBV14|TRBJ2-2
ASSQDRVTGELF
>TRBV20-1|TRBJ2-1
SASSGTKAGGPMNEQF
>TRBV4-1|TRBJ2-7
ASSQTFGEQY
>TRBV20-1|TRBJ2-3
SAGPRDRGTDTQY
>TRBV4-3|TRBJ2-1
ASSGGRDEQF
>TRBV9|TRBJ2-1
ASSPPTGSHNEQF
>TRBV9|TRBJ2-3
ASSVAMGLAADTQY
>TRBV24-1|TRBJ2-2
ATSDSWRGTGELF
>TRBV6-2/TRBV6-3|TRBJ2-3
ASALGYRDTQY
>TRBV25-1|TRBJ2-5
ASSGPGTGRETQY
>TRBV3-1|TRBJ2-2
ASSQFFNKGQTTGELF
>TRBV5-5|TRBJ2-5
ASSPGQGAPETQY
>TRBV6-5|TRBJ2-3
ASRYRGGRVDTQY
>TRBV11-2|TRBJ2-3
ASSFSLADLGTQY